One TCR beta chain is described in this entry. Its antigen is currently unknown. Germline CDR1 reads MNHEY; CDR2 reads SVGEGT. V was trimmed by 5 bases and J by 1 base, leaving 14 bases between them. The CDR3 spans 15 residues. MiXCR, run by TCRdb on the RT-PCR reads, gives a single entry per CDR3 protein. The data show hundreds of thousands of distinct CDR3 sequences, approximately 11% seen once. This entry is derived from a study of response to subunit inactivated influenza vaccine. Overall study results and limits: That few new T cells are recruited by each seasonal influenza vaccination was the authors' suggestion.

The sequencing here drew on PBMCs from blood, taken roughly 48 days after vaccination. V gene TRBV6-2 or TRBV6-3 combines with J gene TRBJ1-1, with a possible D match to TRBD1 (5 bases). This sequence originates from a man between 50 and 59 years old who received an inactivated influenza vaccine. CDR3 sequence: CASSNRQLTNTEAFF. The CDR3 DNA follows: TGTGCCAGCAGTAATCGACAGCTGACGAACACTGAAGCTTTCTTT.